Following are 20 T cell receptor beta chains from one sample sequenced in a study of human T cells and chemical hapten exposure. TCRdb re-analysed the RACE reads in MiXCR, keeping a single row per CDR3 protein. The sample lists 80,000 to 100,000 distinct CDR3 sequences, over 9.5% occurring once. The sample's time point: patch test 2, 6 weeks after DPC sensitization. Specified treatment: therapeutic diphenylcyclopropenone sensitization with weekly scalp DPC. The source material was whole blood, sampled in connection with sensitization to the hapten diphenylcyclopropenone (DPC). These receptors were collected from a woman aged 45-65 years with alopecia areata. Some clones in this sample may be carry-over from other donors' samples.

This clonotype was counted ten times or more. The genes are TRBV20-1 and TRBJ2-1; D is undetermined. V was trimmed by 3 bases and J by 2 bases, leaving 5 bases between them. The CDR3 covers 12 residues. Germline V gene data show CDR1 as DFQATT and CDR2 as SNEGSKA (reference sequence). CDR3: CSARVPYNEQFF. The CDR3 DNA sequence: TGCAGTGCTAGGGTACCCTACAATGAGCAGTTCTTC.

This clonotype came up many times. The rearrangement links TRBV7-9 to TRBJ1-1, with D possibly TRBD1 on 5 matching bases. Germline-derived CDR1 and CDR2 are SEHNR and FQNEAQ (reference sequence). The CDR3 runs to 15 residues. V lost 5 bases to trimming and J lost 4 bases, with 17 bases between them. The CDR3 sequence is CASSPIPTAGTEAFF. The CDR3 DNA reads as TGTGCCAGCAGCCCCATCCCGACAGCTGGCACTGAAGCTTTCTTT.

This clonotype has a count of ten or more. This chain uses TRBV12-3 or TRBV12-4 with TRBJ2-2; TRBD2 matches 8 bases. This CDR3 has 16 residues. With V trimmed by 7 bases and J by 2 bases, 9 bases remained unmatched. The CDR3 coding sequence is TGTGCCAGCACTCGATCCGGGAGGGCCAACACCGGGGAGCTGTTTTTT. Protein product: CASTRSGRANTGELFF.

J is TRBJ2-1 and V is TRBV6-2 or TRBV6-3; the match to TRBD2 covers 7 bases. This CDR3 is built from 17 residues. J gave up 0 bases and V 6 bases, and 11 bases lay outside the gene matches. Per germline, CDR1 MNHEY and CDR2 SVGEGT. CDR3 in amino acids: CASSAGVFLLSYNEQFF. The DNA of the CDR3 is TGTGCCAGCAGCGCGGGAGTATTTCTCCTCTCCTACAATGAGCAGTTCTTC.

This clonotype has at least ten counts. The J gene is TRBJ2-6, the V gene TRBV2; tentatively, D is TRBD1 (6 bases). CDR3 length: 17 amino acids. CDR1 is SNHLY and CDR2 is FYNNEI in the germline V gene. Trimming stripped 6 bases from V and 2 bases from J, with 17 bases between. The chain's CDR3 is CASRRVSGAAGANVLTF. CDR3 DNA: TGTGCCAGCAGGAGAGTCTCAGGGGCCGCTGGGGCCAACGTCCTGACTTTC.

The sample holds many counts of this clonotype. This chain connects TRBV28 to TRBJ2-3; TRBD1 aligns across 8 bases. The CDR3 is 15 residues long. The germline gives CDR1 MDHEN, CDR2 SYDVKM. The J segment lost 1 base and the V segment lost 4 bases, leaving 4 bases of the junction unmatched. Written as DNA, the CDR3 is TGTGCCAGCAGTTCCCCGGGACAGGGCACAGATACGCAGTATTTT. Amino acid sequence: CASSSPGQGTDTQYF.

By share, this clonotype ranks as medium-sized. The chain employs TRBV6-2 or TRBV6-3 and TRBJ2-1; D may match TRBD1 or TRBD2 (5 bases each). The CDR3 is made up of 14 amino acids. Trimming removed 4 bases at V and 8 bases at J, with 15 bases between. The germline CDR1 and CDR2 sequences are MNHEY and SVGEGT. CDR3 amino acids: CASSSWGIEDEQFF. For the CDR3, the DNA is TGTGCCAGCAGTTCATGGGGGATCGAGGATGAGCAGTTCTTC.

This chain links TRBV27 with TRBJ2-7, with a tentative D call TRBD1 (6 bases). This CDR3 spans 13 amino acids. V lost 5 bases to trimming and J lost 3 bases, with 11 bases between them. Germline V lookup: CDR1 MNHEY, CDR2 SMNVEV (reference sequence). The CDR3 is CASSLGQLYEQYF. CDR3 nucleotide sequence: TGTGCCAGCAGTCTAGGACAGCTCTACGAGCAGTACTTC.

Ten or more counts support this clonotype. The CDR3 bases are TGTGCCAGCAGTGCCAGGGGCGGGGAGACCCAGTACTTC. It codes for CASSARGGETQYF. V gene TRBV12-3 or TRBV12-4 combines with J gene TRBJ2-5; tentative D call: TRBD1 (6 bases). This CDR3 spans 13 amino acids. V shed 5 bases and J shed 5 bases, with 12 bases lying between them.

This clonotype was seen at least ten times. The rearrangement links TRBV2 to TRBJ2-6, with D tentatively TRBD1 (6 bases). In germline, CDR1 is SNHLY, CDR2 FYNNEI. The CDR3 consists of 18 residues. Trimming took off 4 bases at V and 0 bases at J, with 16 bases between the two ends. The CDR3 DNA reads TGTGCCAGCAGTGTGACAGGAAACCCCCTCTCTGGGGCCAACGTCCTGACTTTC. This gives the protein CASSVTGNPLSGANVLTF.

This rearrangement joins TRBV7-2 to TRBJ2-5; no clear D. V was shortened by 2 bases and J by 3 bases, with 19 bases between the two germline ends. Germline lookup yields CDR1 SGHTA and CDR2 FQGNSA. This CDR3 has 17 residues. The CDR3 bases are TGTGCCAGCAGCTTAAAACTTCGGGCAGAGAGAAAAGAGACCCAGTACTTC. Amino acid sequence: CASSLKLRAERKETQYF.

The chain joins TRBV7-2 to TRBJ2-3; 7 positions match TRBD2. The CDR3 sequence is 17 residues long. V lost 5 bases to trimming and J lost 5 bases; unmatched junction nucleotides: 16. Germline loops: CDR1 SGHTA, CDR2 FQGNSA. The CDR3 loop reads CASSPSLGGGRIDTQYF. CDR3 in DNA: TGTGCCAGCAGCCCATCTTTGGGAGGCGGGAGAATAGATACGCAGTATTTT.

V usage is TRBV7-2 and J usage is TRBJ2-5; 14 bases line up with TRBD2. The CDR3 covers 18 residues. The trim removed 0 bases at V and 2 bases at J, leaving 5 bases unmatched. The germline CDR1 and CDR2 sequences are SGHTA and FQGNSA. CDR3 loop: CASSLATSGRAGQETQYF. Written as DNA, the CDR3 is TGTGCCAGCAGCTTAGCGACTAGCGGGAGGGCGGGGCAAGAGACCCAGTACTTC.

The J gene is TRBJ2-5, the V gene TRBV7-9; the match to TRBD1 covers 7 bases. CDR3 length equals 13 residues. Germline V lookup: CDR1 SEHNR, CDR2 FQNEAQ (reference sequence). The J segment lost 11 bases and the V segment lost 5 bases, leaving 11 bases of the junction unmatched. This CDR3 reads CASSRTSTGAQYF. In DNA form, the CDR3 reads TGTGCCAGCAGCCGCACCTCAACAGGGGCGCAGTACTTC. Drawing the rest from reference TRBV7-9 and TRBJ2-5, the complete variable domain is DTGVSQNPRHKITKRGQNVTFRCDPISEHNRLYWYRQTLGQGPEFLTYFQNEAQLEKSRLLSDRFSAERPKGSFSTLEIQRTEQGDSAMYLCASSRTSTGAQYFGPGTRLLVL.

This clonotype was seen more than once but under ten times. The chain couples TRBV6-5 to TRBJ1-4, with a weak D call TRBD1 (6 bases). Germline assignment: CDR1 MNHEY and CDR2 SVGAGI. The CDR3 extends over 15 amino acids. The germline V and J ends were trimmed by 2 bases and 3 bases, with 10 bases remaining between them. CDR3 coding DNA: TGTGCCAGCAGTTACACGAGGGGGTCTAATGAAAAACTGTTTTTT. It codes for CASSYTRGSNEKLFF.

V gene TRBV11-2 combines with J gene TRBJ1-1; tentative D call: TRBD1 (5 bases). The CDR3 is made up of 15 amino acids. Germline values: CDR1 SGHAT, CDR2 FQNNGV. V gave up 1 base and J gave up 6 bases, with 15 bases separating them. The CDR3 DNA is TGTGCCAGCAGCTTAGCTTGGAGTATGGGGGCTGAAGCTTTCTTT. This translates into CASSLAWSMGAEAFF.

This clonotype has at least ten counts. V gene TRBV14 combines with J gene TRBJ2-5; D unresolved. Trimming took off 1 base at V and 2 bases at J, with 20 bases between the two ends. The V gene's germline CDR1 is SGHDN and CDR2 FVKESK. CDR3 length equals 18 residues. The CDR3 region is CASSQGEWADSSQETQYF. The CDR3 nucleotides are TGTGCCAGCAGCCAAGGAGAATGGGCAGACTCATCTCAAGAGACCCAGTACTTC. The full variable domain, rest sourced from reference TRBV14 and TRBJ2-5, is EAGVTQFPSHSVIEKGQTVTLRCDPISGHDNLYWYRRVMGKEIKFLLHFVKESKQDESGMPNNRFLAERTGGTYSTLKVQPAELEDSGVYFCASSQGEWADSSQETQYFGPGTRLLVL.

The V gene is TRBV2, the J gene TRBJ1-5, with D maybe TRBD1 (6 bases). CDR3 length equals 13 residues. The germline V and J ends were trimmed by 7 bases and 4 bases, with 11 bases remaining between them. Per germline, CDR1 SNHLY and CDR2 FYNNEI. The CDR3 sequence: CASTRDKNQPQHF. The CDR3 nucleotides read TGTGCCAGCACCCGGGACAAAAATCAGCCCCAGCATTTT.

This clonotype was recorded many times. The chain uses TRBV6-6 and TRBJ1-5; D ambiguous. The CDR3 length is 14 residues. Trimming removed 7 bases at V and 5 bases at J, with 15 bases between. Germline V gene data show CDR1 as MNHNY and CDR2 as SVGAGI (reference sequence). For the CDR3, the DNA is TGTGCCAGCACCGAAACCCGGGAGTATCAGCCCCAGCATTTT. Its protein is CASTETREYQPQHF.

This clonotype was recorded many times. This chain uses TRBV12-3 or TRBV12-4 with TRBJ2-1; 8 positions agree with TRBD2. J gave up 9 bases and V 5 bases, and 6 bases lay outside the gene matches. This CDR3 has 13 residues. This chain's CDR3 is CASSLGTSLEQFF. CDR3 nucleotide sequence: TGTGCCAGCAGTCTAGGGACTAGTCTTGAGCAGTTCTTC.